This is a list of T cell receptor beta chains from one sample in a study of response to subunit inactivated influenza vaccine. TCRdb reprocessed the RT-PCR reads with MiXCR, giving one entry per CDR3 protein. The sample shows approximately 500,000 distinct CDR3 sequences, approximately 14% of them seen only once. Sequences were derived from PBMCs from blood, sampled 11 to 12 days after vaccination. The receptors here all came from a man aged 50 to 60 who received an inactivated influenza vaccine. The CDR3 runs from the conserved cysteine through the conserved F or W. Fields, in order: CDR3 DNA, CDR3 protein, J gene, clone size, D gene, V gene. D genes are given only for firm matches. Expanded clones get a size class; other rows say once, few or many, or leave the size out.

CDR3 DNA: TGTGCCATCAGTGAGTCGGCTAGCGGGGGGAGAGCCTCCACAGATACGCAGTATTTT
CDR3 protein: CAISESASGGRASTDTQYF
J gene: TRBJ2-3
clone size: .
D gene: TRBD2
V gene: TRBV10-3

CDR3 DNA: TGCGCCAGCAGCCCCCGAGGGTTCTCCTACGAGCAGTACTTC
CDR3 protein: CASSPRGFSYEQYF
J gene: TRBJ2-7
clone size: .
D gene: .
V gene: TRBV5-1

CDR3 DNA: TGTGCCAGCAGCTCATTGTCGTTCCGGGACAGCTACTCCTACGAGCAGTACTTC
CDR3 protein: CASSSLSFRDSYSYEQYF
J gene: TRBJ2-7
clone size: once
D gene: TRBD1
V gene: TRBV7-3

CDR3 DNA: TGCGCCAGCAGCCAAGTAACCCCGGGGGACTACGAGCAGTACTTC
CDR3 protein: CASSQVTPGDYEQYF
J gene: TRBJ2-7
clone size: .
D gene: .
V gene: TRBV4-1

CDR3 DNA: TGTGCCAGCAGTGCTAGACAGGGGGACAATCAGCCCCAGCATTTT
CDR3 protein: CASSARQGDNQPQHF
J gene: TRBJ1-5
clone size: .
D gene: TRBD1
V gene: TRBV4-2

CDR3 DNA: TGTGCCAGCAGTTACTCTGGGGGTCCAGCACCCCTCCACTTT
CDR3 protein: CASSYSGGPAPLHF
J gene: TRBJ1-6
clone size: .
D gene: .
V gene: TRBV6-5

CDR3 DNA: TGTGCCATCAGCCCTATGGGGAAAGAGACCCAGTACTTC
CDR3 protein: CAISPMGKETQYF
J gene: TRBJ2-5
clone size: many
D gene: .
V gene: TRBV10-3

CDR3 DNA: TGTGCCATCAGTGAGCAGGAGAGGGGAACTGAAGCTTTCTTT
CDR3 protein: CAISEQERGTEAFF
J gene: TRBJ1-1
clone size: .
D gene: .
V gene: TRBV10-3

CDR3 DNA: TGCGCCAGCAGCGGAGGGGACAGGGGCTTTACCAACACTGAAGCTTTCTTT
CDR3 protein: CASSGGDRGFTNTEAFF
J gene: TRBJ1-1
clone size: few
D gene: TRBD1
V gene: TRBV5-1

CDR3 DNA: TGTGCCATCAGTGGCCAGGGTGAGCAGTTCTTC
CDR3 protein: CAISGQGEQFF
J gene: TRBJ2-1
clone size: many
D gene: .
V gene: TRBV10-3

CDR3 DNA: TGCAGCGTTGAAGGACCGGGGGGGGGAGCTTTCTTT
CDR3 protein: CSVEGPGGGAFF
J gene: TRBJ1-1
clone size: many
D gene: .
V gene: TRBV29-1

CDR3 DNA: TGTGCCAGCAGCTTTGACCTGACAGGTGGCTACACCTTC
CDR3 protein: CASSFDLTGGYTF
J gene: TRBJ1-2
clone size: many
D gene: .
V gene: TRBV7-2